The 20 T cell receptor beta chains below were found in one sample sequenced in a study of blood T cell repertoires in COVID-19. TCRdb keeps only in-frame clones here, not all; method: immunoSEQ multiplex PCR. The sample yields under 60,000 clones, 65% to 85% seen once. Material for sequencing was peripheral blood. Receptor source: a man aged 65 to 79 with acute or convalescent COVID-19.

V gene TRBV6-5 combines with J gene TRBJ1-2; 7 bases are shared with TRBD1. This CDR3 comprises 15 residues. CDR1 and CDR2 from the germline V gene are MNHEY and SVGAGI. Unmatched junction bases numbered 10, after V lost 5 bases and J lost 4 bases. CDR3 DNA sequence: TGTGCCAGCAGTCCAAACCACAGGGGCGGCTATGGCTACACCTTC. Its protein product is CASSPNHRGGYGYTF.

The chain carries TRBV7-9 and TRBJ2-5; 8 positions match TRBD1. The germline CDR1 and CDR2 sequences are SEHNR and FQNEAQ (reference sequence). The CDR3 extends over 14 amino acids. V shed 5 bases and J 5 bases; nucleotides not matched to a gene: 7. Written as DNA, the CDR3 is TGTGCCAGCAGCACAGGACAGGGTTGGGAGACCCAGTACTTC. Translating it yields CASSTGQGWETQYF. Full variable domain (rest looked up from reference TRBV7-9 and TRBJ2-5): DTGVSQNPRHKITKRGQNVTFRCDPISEHNRLYWYRQTLGQGPEFLTYFQNEAQLEKSRLLSDRFSAERPKGSFSTLEIQRTEQGDSAMYLCASSTGQGWETQYFGPGTRLLVL.

This chain joins TRBV20-1 and TRBJ2-1; no reliable D call. The CDR3 contains 11 residues. Trimming shortened V by 3 bases and J by 9 bases, and 9 bases separated the two germline ends. Germline CDR1 reads DFQATT; CDR2 reads SNEGSKA (reference sequence). The CDR3 DNA is TGCAGTGCTAGTAGTGAGCTTGAGCAGTTCTTC. Amino acid sequence: CSASSELEQFF.

The chain employs TRBV10-3 and TRBJ2-7; possible D gene TRBD2, 5 bases. Trimming shortened V by 4 bases and J by 6 bases, and 7 bases separated the two germline ends. Germline CDR1 and CDR2: ENHRY and SYGVKD. The CDR3 sequence is 11 residues long. The CDR3 DNA is TGTGCCATCAGTGGAGGGTTCGAGCAGTACTTC. The encoded protein is CAISGGFEQYF.

J is TRBJ2-7 and V is TRBV28, with a possible D match to TRBD1 (6 bases). The V end lost 5 bases, the J end lost 6 bases, and 17 bases lay between the germline ends. The V gene's germline CDR1 is MDHEN and CDR2 SYDVKM. CDR3 length equals 14 residues. CDR3 amino acids: CASSRWQGIAEQYF. The CDR3 DNA sequence: TGTGCCAGCAGTCGGTGGCAGGGGATAGCCGAGCAGTACTTC.

The rearrangement uses TRBV5-1 and TRBJ2-7; D call uncertain. From germline, CDR1 is SGHRS and CDR2 YFSETQ. Deletions cut 2 bases from V and 6 bases from J, with 6 bases between. The CDR3 sequence is 11 residues long. The CDR3 bases are TGCGCCAGCAGCTTCAACGGCGAGCAGTACTTC. Its translation is CASSFNGEQYF. Full variable domain (rest looked up from reference TRBV5-1 and TRBJ2-7): KAGVTQTPRYLIKTRGQQVTLSCSPISGHRSVSWYQQTPGQGLQFLFEYFSETQRNKGNFPGRFSGRQFSNSRSEMNVSTLELGDSALYLCASSFNGEQYFGPGTRLTVT.

The V call is TRBV5-6, the J call TRBJ2-3; D is possibly TRBD2 (6 bases). CDR3 length: 15 amino acids. V was pared by 0 bases and J by 8 bases, with 16 bases between. Germline-derived CDR1 and CDR2 are SGHDT and YYEEEE. In DNA, the CDR3 is TGTGCCAGCAGCTTGGTGGTAGCGGCAGACGGTACGCAGTATTTT. This gives the protein CASSLVVAADGTQYF.

The chain recombines TRBV19 with TRBJ1-2, with 7 nucleotides matching TRBD1. Germline V gives CDR1 LNHDA, CDR2 SQIVND (reference sequence). CDR3 length: 14 residues. With 6 bases clipped from V and 7 bases from J, the junction kept 11 bases outside the gene matches. In DNA, the CDR3 is TGTGCCAGTAGCCTACAGGGGAACGGCGGTGGCTACACCTTC. Translated, it gives CASSLQGNGGGYTF.

The rearrangement uses TRBV12-3 or TRBV12-4 and TRBJ1-6; no definite D call. CDR3 length: 13 residues. V was clipped by 3 bases and J by 7 bases, with 7 bases between them. CDR3 sequence (DNA): TGTGCCAGCAGTTTTCAGACAAATTCACCCCTCCACTTT. Residues: CASSFQTNSPLHF.

V gene TRBV19 combines with J gene TRBJ1-5; perhaps TRBD1 as D (6 bases). V was clipped by 3 bases and J by 4 bases, with 10 bases between them. This CDR3 has 14 residues. The germline V gene encodes CDR1 LNHDA and CDR2 SQIVND (reference sequence). The CDR3, as DNA: TGTGCCAGTAGTATTACAGGGTCAAATCAGCCCCAGCATTTT. This encodes CASSITGSNQPQHF.

The chain is built from TRBV7-8 and TRBJ1-1; 9 nucleotides line up with TRBD1. This CDR3 comprises 16 residues. Germline loops: CDR1 SGHVS, CDR2 FQNEAQ. After removal of 5 bases from V and 1 base from J, the junction contained 8 bases not matched to a gene. The DNA of the CDR3 is TGTGCCAGCAGCCCCGTACCGGGACAGGGGAACACTGAAGCTTTCTTT. Its translation: CASSPVPGQGNTEAFF.

The chain carries TRBV5-6 and TRBJ2-5; 10 bases are a match to TRBD1. CDR3 length: 15 amino acids. Per germline, CDR1 SGHDT and CDR2 YYEEEE. V was clipped by 5 bases and J by 6 bases; unmatched bases: 10. In DNA form, the CDR3 reads TGTGCCAGCAGTTCCCGGGACAGGGGTTTACAGACCCAGTACTTC. As protein: CASSSRDRGLQTQYF. The variable domain in full, completed from reference TRBV5-6 and TRBJ2-5, reads DAGVTQSPTHLIKTRGQQVTLRCSPKSGHDTVSWYQQALGQGPQFIFQYYEEEERQRGNFPDRFSGHQFPNYSSELNVNALLLGDSALYLCASSSRDRGLQTQYFGPGTRLLVL.

V is TRBV6-2 or TRBV6-3 and J is TRBJ2-1, with a possible D match to TRBD2 (6 bases). V lost 5 bases, J lost 0 bases, and 11 bases lay in between. The CDR3 loop spans 15 amino acids. The germline V gene encodes CDR1 MNHEY and CDR2 SVGEGT. The CDR3 here is CASSPRELSYNEQFF. The CDR3 bases are TGTGCCAGCAGTCCCCGGGAGCTCTCCTACAATGAGCAGTTCTTC.

The chain employs TRBV30 and TRBJ1-2, with 7 bases lining up with TRBD1. The V segment lost 3 bases and the J segment 5 bases; nucleotides outside the gene matches: 9. The CDR3 is made up of 14 amino acids. Germline values: CDR1 GTSNPN, CDR2 SVGIG (reference sequence). The DNA for the CDR3 is TGTGCCTGGAGGGCCCCGGGCAGGGGGTATGGCTACACCTTC. Amino acids: CAWRAPGRGYGYTF. The entire variable domain, with the rest obtained from reference TRBV30 and TRBJ1-2, is as follows: SQTIHQWPATLVQPVGSPLSLECTVEGTSNPNLYWYRQAAGRGLQLLFYSVGIGQISSEVPQNLSASRPQDRQFILSSKKLLLSDSGFYLCAWRAPGRGYGYTFGSGTRLTVV.

The chain employs TRBV27 and TRBJ2-7; possibly TRBD1 for D (6 bases). Per the germline V gene, CDR1 is MNHEY and CDR2 is SMNVEV (reference sequence). Trimming took off 6 bases at V and 4 bases at J, with 13 bases between the two ends. The CDR3 has 13 amino acids. This chain's CDR3 is CASSLTGWYEQYF. In DNA, the CDR3 is TGTGCCAGCAGCCTCACAGGGTGGTACGAGCAGTACTTC.

The chain recombines TRBV15 with TRBJ1-2; 7 bases are a match to TRBD1. The CDR3 runs 14 residues. Losses at the gene ends were 0 bases for V and 8 bases for J; bases not matched to a gene: 6. In germline, CDR1 is LNHNV, CDR2 YYDKDF (reference sequence). CDR3 residues: CATSRDRGLTGYTF. The CDR3 DNA is TGTGCCACCAGCAGAGATAGGGGGCTAACGGGCTACACCTTC.

This chain connects TRBV6-5 to TRBJ1-6; D unresolved. Trimming pared 6 bases from V and 0 bases from J, leaving 9 bases between. The CDR3 is 15 residues long. Germline V gene data show CDR1 as MNHEY and CDR2 as SVGAGI. CDR3 residues: CASRLVSSYNSPLHF. The CDR3 DNA reads TGTGCCAGCAGGCTCGTTAGCTCCTATAATTCACCCCTCCACTTT.

The chain joins TRBV13 to TRBJ2-1, with 12 bases matching TRBD2. V lost 3 bases, J lost 1 base, and 4 bases stayed unmatched. From germline, CDR1 is PRHDT and CDR2 FYEKMQ (reference sequence). This CDR3 has 17 residues. CDR3 nucleotide sequence: TGTGCCAGCAGCTTGGCTAGCGGGGGGGCGTCCTACAATGAGCAGTTCTTC. Its protein is CASSLASGGASYNEQFF.

The V gene is TRBV6-1, the J gene TRBJ2-3; a weak D match, TRBD2 (7 bases). The CDR3 contains 16 residues. Trimming left V 4 bases short and J 6 bases short, with 20 bases between. Germline assignment: CDR1 MNHNS and CDR2 SASEGT. The CDR3 DNA is TGTGCCAGCAGTGGTCTGGTTGGGGGGCGGGGGGATACGCAGTATTTT. Its protein is CASSGLVGGRGDTQYF.

J is TRBJ1-2 and V is TRBV5-6; D is uncertain. V was clipped by 4 bases and J by 8 bases, with 18 bases between them. There are 14 residues in the CDR3. Germline assignment: CDR1 SGHDT and CDR2 YYEEEE. DNA of the CDR3: TGTGCCAGCAGCCTTTCCTTTCGGGGTCGCGGCTACACCTTC. Amino acids: CASSLSFRGRGYTF.